These 17 T cell receptor beta chains were all obtained from the same sample, sequenced in a study of blood T cell repertoires in COVID-19. Using immunoSEQ multiplex PCR, the repertoire was profiled, and TCRdb retains in-frame clones only, with some absent. The profile shows 300,000 to 450,000 clones, roughly 87% of them singletons. The material sequenced was PBMCs or T cells enriched from blood (not recorded which). All receptors come from a woman aged 25 to 39 who had recovered from COVID-19.

This sequence joins TRBV7-2 and TRBJ1-5; tentatively, D is TRBD1 (5 bases). Germline assignment: CDR1 SGHTA and CDR2 FQGNSA. There are 14 residues in the CDR3. V gave up 5 bases and J gave up 4 bases, with 12 bases separating them. The CDR3 bases are TGTGCCAGCAGCCAAATGGGGGGGAATCAGCCCCAGCATTTT. Encoded protein: CASSQMGGNQPQHF. The full variable domain, completed using reference TRBV7-2 and TRBJ1-5, is GAGVSQSPSNKVTEKGKDVELRCDPISGHTALYWYRQSLGQGLEFLIYFQGNSAPDKSGLPSDRFSAERTGGSVSTLTIQRTQQEDSAVYLCASSQMGGNQPQHFGDGTRLSIL.

This chain joins TRBV7-6 and TRBJ2-7; the match to TRBD2 covers 7 bases. The CDR3 extends over 13 amino acids. Germline V lookup: CDR1 SGHVS, CDR2 FNYEAQ. J gave up 6 bases and V 6 bases, and 8 bases lay outside the gene matches. This CDR3 is CASRPSPGGEQYF. CDR3 DNA sequence: TGTGCCAGCAGACCCTCTCCGGGGGGCGAGCAGTACTTC.

The rearrangement links TRBV18 to TRBJ1-1; 9 positions agree with TRBD1. Germline V gene lookup returns CDR1 KGHSH and CDR2 LQKENI. The J segment lost 0 bases and the V segment lost 3 bases, leaving 2 bases of the junction unmatched. This CDR3 is 15 amino acids long. The CDR3 nucleotides are TGTGCCAGCTCACCCGGGGACAGGGTGAACACTGAAGCTTTCTTT. Translation gives CASSPGDRVNTEAFF.

This CDR3 reads CASTEQGQVNNEQFF. The CDR3 bases are TGTGCCAGCACCGAACAAGGACAGGTCAACAATGAGCAGTTCTTC. The rearrangement links TRBV6-5 to TRBJ2-1, with TRBD1 identical over 7 bases. The CDR3 loop spans 15 amino acids. From germline, CDR1 is MNHEY and CDR2 SVGAGI. Germline trimming cut 7 bases from V and 5 bases from J; bases unmatched to any gene: 11.

The chain combines TRBV3-1 (or the pseudogene TRBV3-2) with TRBJ2-3, with 16 bases that match TRBD2. J lost 0 bases, V lost 8 bases, and 8 bases had no gene match. The CDR3 consists of 18 residues. The germline V gene encodes CDR1 LGHDT and CDR2 YNNKEL (reference sequence). In DNA form, the CDR3 reads TGTGCCAGCTCGGGGACTAGCGGGGGGGCCTCTAGCACAGATACGCAGTATTTT. It translates to CASSGTSGGASSTDTQYF.

This rearrangement joins TRBV7-8 to TRBJ2-7; D remains unclear. Germline-derived CDR1 and CDR2 are SGHVS and FQNEAQ. The CDR3 spans 14 residues. V was shortened by 0 bases and J by 1 base, with 7 bases between the two germline ends. This chain's CDR3 is CASSLAHRSYEQYF. CDR3 sequence (DNA): TGTGCCAGCAGCTTAGCCCACAGATCCTACGAGCAGTACTTC.

The chain couples TRBV3-1 (or the pseudogene TRBV3-2) to TRBJ2-5, with a possible D match to TRBD1 (6 bases). V dropped 2 bases and J dropped 0 bases, with 7 bases sitting between them. CDR1 and CDR2 from the germline V gene are LGHDT and YNNKEL (reference sequence). This CDR3 is built from 14 residues. This CDR3 is CASSQRTDQETQYF. CDR3 coding DNA: TGTGCCAGCAGCCAAAGGACAGACCAAGAGACCCAGTACTTC.

This chain uses TRBV28 with TRBJ1-6, with D possibly TRBD1 on 5 matching bases. V lost 2 bases and J 7 bases, leaving 15 bases between the germline ends. The CDR3 is 16 amino acids. Germline loops: CDR1 MDHEN, CDR2 SYDVKM. As DNA, the CDR3 is TGTGCCAGCAGTTTAGAAACGGACACGATAAATTCACCCCTCCACTTT. Protein product: CASSLETDTINSPLHF. Drawing the rest from reference TRBV28 and TRBJ1-6, the complete variable domain is DVKVTQSSRYLVKRTGEKVFLECVQDMDHENMFWYRQDPGLGLRLIYFSYDVKMKEKGDIPEGYSVSREKKERFSLILESASTNQTSMYLCASSLETDTINSPLHFGNGTRLTVT.

The gene calls are TRBV12-5 and TRBJ1-1; 8 positions match TRBD1. V shed 6 bases and J 8 bases; nucleotides not matched to a gene: 5. Germline CDR1 is LGHNT and CDR2 is FRNRAP. The CDR3 sequence is 12 residues long. As DNA, the CDR3 is TGTGCTAGTGGCCCTGGACAGGGAGAAGCTTTCTTT. It codes for CASGPGQGEAFF.

In its sample, this clone was seen once. The chain employs TRBV19 and TRBJ2-7, with a weak D call TRBD1 (5 bases). Per germline, CDR1 LNHDA and CDR2 SQIVND (reference sequence). Between the trimmed V and J ends, which lost 5 bases and 4 bases, there was a span of 15 bases. There are 14 residues in the CDR3. The CDR3 region has the DNA TGTGCCAGTAGTCCCAGGGATCTTGAGTACGAGCAGTACTTC. This codes for CASSPRDLEYEQYF.

This sequence joins TRBV7-6 and TRBJ2-3; possibly TRBD2 for D (5 bases). V dropped 0 bases and J dropped 6 bases, with 16 bases sitting between them. The CDR3 spans 16 residues. CDR1 is SGHVS, CDR2 FNYEAQ, per germline. CDR3 loop: CASSLAYSRPGDTQYF. CDR3 nucleotide sequence: TGTGCCAGCAGCTTAGCGTACAGCCGGCCGGGGGATACGCAGTATTTT.

Concerning this clone: The same CDR3 can be traced to other DNA sequences in this sample. The CDR3 DNA reads TGTGCCAGCAGCCCGGGACAGGGGGCGTACTATGGCTACACCTTC. Its protein is CASSPGQGAYYGYTF. The J gene is TRBJ1-2, the V gene TRBV5-4; the match to TRBD1 covers 12 bases. Germline CDR1 is SGHNT and CDR2 is YYREEE (reference sequence). The CDR3 has 15 amino acids. Trimming removed 4 bases from V and 3 bases from J; junction bases left unmatched: 4.

In its sample, this clone was seen once. The gene calls are TRBV19 and TRBJ2-7; 8 bases are a match to TRBD1. The V and J ends lost 5 bases and 5 bases, in that order; junction bases with no gene match: 5. From germline, CDR1 is LNHDA and CDR2 SQIVND (reference sequence). The CDR3 runs to 13 residues. The CDR3: CASSSTGVNEQYF. The CDR3 DNA reads TGTGCCAGTAGTTCGACAGGGGTGAACGAGCAGTACTTC.

This clone has only one observation. The chain uses TRBV3-1 (or the pseudogene TRBV3-2) and TRBJ1-4, with 7 positions matching TRBD1. Trimming took 6 bases from V and 5 from J; bases not matched to a gene: 3. There are 13 residues in the CDR3. Germline lookup yields CDR1 LGHDT and CDR2 YNNKEL (reference sequence). In DNA form, the CDR3 reads TGTGCCAGCAGAAAAGGGGGCAATGAAAAACTGTTTTTT. It codes for CASRKGGNEKLFF.

This sequence joins TRBV19 and TRBJ2-5; 13 bases line up with TRBD2. The germline CDR1 and CDR2 sequences are LNHDA and SQIVND (reference sequence). The CDR3 sequence is 18 residues long. V was clipped by 6 bases and J by 4 bases; unmatched bases: 14. DNA for the CDR3: TGTGCCAGTAGCCCCGGACTAGCGGGGGACTTTTTCGGAGAGACCCAGTACTTC. It yields the protein CASSPGLAGDFFGETQYF.

The J gene is TRBJ1-2, the V gene TRBV2; D is perhaps TRBD1 (6 bases). Germline values: CDR1 SNHLY, CDR2 FYNNEI. CDR3 length equals 15 residues. Trimming cost V 7 bases and J 3 bases, with 18 bases left between them. In DNA form, the CDR3 reads TGTGCCAGCACCTTGAATTGGGGGCAGGACTATGGCTACACCTTC. Translation gives CASTLNWGQDYGYTF.

The CDR3 coding sequence is TGTGCCAGCTCACCAAGAAGAGGACAGGGGACTGAAGCTTTCTTT. It is translated as CASSPRRGQGTEAFF. V gene TRBV18 combines with J gene TRBJ1-1; 9 positions agree with TRBD1. V was clipped by 2 bases and J by 5 bases; unmatched bases: 6. Germline assignment: CDR1 KGHSH and CDR2 LQKENI. This CDR3 comprises 15 residues.